Following are 15 T cell receptor beta chains from one sample sequenced in a study of identical twins. Each CDR3 protein gets one entry after TCRdb re-called the 5' RACE reads with MiXCR. The data hold fewer than 650,000 distinct CDR3 sequences, with 9.6% observed a single time. The data also belong to a second study, concerning yellow fever vaccine responses in identical twins.

The sample taken for sequencing was PBMCs. These receptor sequences come from a woman in her late teens or twenties in good health.

The CDR3 sequence: CSAYTGQGRNGYTF. For the CDR3, the DNA is TGCAGTGCTTATACTGGACAGGGGCGAAATGGCTACACCTTC. V is TRBV20-1 and J is TRBJ1-2; 9 bases fit TRBD1. The ends lost 5 bases at V and 6 bases at J; junction bases unmatched: 10. CDR1 and CDR2 from the germline V gene are DFQATT and SNEGSKA (reference sequence). CDR3 length: 14 residues.

This clonotype was seen more than once but under ten times. The genes are TRBV5-1 and TRBJ2-6; weak D call: TRBD1 (5 bases). Germline CDR1 and CDR2: SGHRS and YFSETQ. V lost 1 base and J 4 bases, leaving 9 bases between the germline ends. The CDR3 sequence is 15 residues long. CDR3 in amino acids: CASSLTGPGANVLTF. The CDR3 nucleotides are TGCGCCAGCAGCTTGACAGGACCCGGGGCCAACGTCCTGACTTTC.

The chain links TRBV11-2 to TRBJ2-5; TRBD2 agrees at 9 bases. J lost 2 bases, V lost 5 bases, and 9 bases had no gene match. The CDR3 contains 16 residues. The germline CDR1 and CDR2 sequences are SGHAT and FQNNGV. CDR3 coding DNA: TGTGCCAGCAGCAACGCAGGCCTAGCGGGACAAGAGACCCAGTACTTC. Translation gives CASSNAGLAGQETQYF.

This clonotype was seen a handful of times. The V gene is TRBV11-2, the J gene TRBJ2-3; 7 bases map to TRBD1. V lost 4 bases and J lost 0; bases outside the gene matches: 4. The CDR3 loop spans 15 amino acids. The germline V gene has CDR1 SGHAT and CDR2 FQNNGV. This chain's CDR3 is CASSWGQTSTDTQYF. CDR3 coding DNA: TGTGCCAGCAGCTGGGGACAGACTAGCACAGATACGCAGTATTTT.

This clonotype was seen repeatedly, ten times or more. The V gene is TRBV20-1, the J gene TRBJ1-5, with TRBD1 matching over 8 bases. V was clipped by 0 bases and J by 7 bases; unmatched bases: 8. Germline assignment: CDR1 DFQATT and CDR2 SNEGSKA (reference sequence). The CDR3 covers 15 residues. The CDR3 reads CSAREVGQGWQPQHF. Here the CDR3 DNA reads TGCAGTGCTAGAGAAGTAGGACAGGGATGGCAGCCCCAGCATTTT.

A few counts support this clonotype. V usage is TRBV19 and J usage is TRBJ2-4, with TRBD2 as a possible D gene (6 bases). V lost 3 bases, J lost 6 bases, and 18 bases lay in between. The length of the CDR3 is 16 residues. Looked up from germline, CDR1 is LNHDA and CDR2 is SQIVND (reference sequence). Written as DNA, the CDR3 is TGTGCCAGTAGTATTCTTCGGGGAGGTGATGCAAACATTCAGTACTTC. This encodes CASSILRGGDANIQYF.

This clonotype was detected a few times. This sequence joins TRBV5-1 and TRBJ2-5; tentatively, D is TRBD2 (5 bases). CDR3 length equals 15 residues. The V end lost 5 bases, the J end lost 3 bases, and 17 bases lay between the germline ends. Germline CDR1 SGHRS, CDR2 YFSETQ. Here the CDR3 reads CASRMRGQPEETQYF. CDR3 DNA: TGCGCCAGCAGAATGCGCGGGCAGCCAGAAGAGACCCAGTACTTC.

This rearrangement joins TRBV29-1 to TRBJ2-5; D is unresolved. V lost 3 bases to trimming and J lost 1 base, with 6 bases between them. The CDR3 is 12 residues long. Per the germline V gene, CDR1 is SQVTM and CDR2 is ANQGSEA. The CDR3 DNA sequence: TGCAGCGTTGACTCCAGCCAAGAGACCCAGTACTTC. Its translation: CSVDSSQETQYF.

This clonotype was counted a few times. V and J are TRBV7-6 and TRBJ2-1, with D unclear. The CDR3 is 14 amino acids. V was trimmed by 5 bases and J by 1 base, leaving 9 bases between them. The germline V gene has CDR1 SGHVS and CDR2 FNYEAQ. The CDR3 loop reads CASSPRPSYNEQFF. Written as DNA, the CDR3 is TGTGCCAGCAGCCCACGTCCTTCCTACAATGAGCAGTTCTTC.

The V gene is TRBV6-2 or TRBV6-3, the J gene TRBJ2-5; 13 positions match TRBD2. Trimming took 8 bases from V and 2 from J; bases not matched to a gene: 5. The CDR3 is 15 amino acids. Germline CDR1 is MNHEY and CDR2 is SVGEGT. The DNA of the CDR3 is TGTGCCAGCCCAGGGACTAGCGGGGATCAAGAGACCCAGTACTTC. Protein: CASPGTSGDQETQYF.

This clonotype was detected a few times. J is TRBJ1-1 and V is TRBV29-1; no clear D. From germline, CDR1 is SQVTM and CDR2 ANQGSEA. This CDR3 has 11 residues. V was pared by 6 bases and J by 0 bases, with 5 bases between. This chain's CDR3 is CSVTVNTEAFF. The CDR3 coding sequence is TGCAGCGTCACAGTGAACACTGAAGCTTTCTTT. The whole variable domain, remainder taken from reference TRBV29-1 and TRBJ1-1, is SAVISQKPSRDICQRGTSLTIQCQVDSQVTMMFWYRQQPGQSLTLIATANQGSEATYESGFVIDKFPISRPNLTFSTLTVSNMSPEDSSIYLCSVTVNTEAFFGQGTRLTVV.

This clonotype was seen many times. J is TRBJ2-7 and V is TRBV6-2 or TRBV6-3; TRBD2 agrees at 7 bases. V gave up 4 bases and J gave up 7 bases; unmatched junction bases: 10. CDR1 and CDR2 from the germline V gene are MNHEY and SVGEGT. The CDR3 is 14 residues long. CDR3: CASSFLAGVIEQYF. Here the CDR3 DNA reads TGTGCCAGCAGTTTCCTGGCGGGAGTAATAGAGCAGTACTTC.

This clonotype has only a few counts. The rearrangement uses TRBV6-6 and TRBJ2-7, with no clear D. CDR1 and CDR2 (germline): MNHNY, SVGAGI (reference sequence). The CDR3 sequence is 13 residues long. Trimming stripped 2 bases from V and 3 bases from J, with 8 bases between. Written as DNA, the CDR3 is TGTGCCAGCAGTTACATTTCGAACTACGAGCAGTACTTC. It specifies CASSYISNYEQYF.

This clonotype was picked up a small number of times. The chain links TRBV6-5 to TRBJ2-5, with a possible D match to TRBD1 (6 bases). The CDR3 length is 14 residues. V was trimmed by 0 bases and J by 4 bases, leaving 9 bases between them. CDR1 and CDR2 (germline): MNHEY, SVGAGI. This CDR3 is CASSYSGARETQYF. CDR3 nucleotides: TGTGCCAGCAGTTACTCGGGGGCCCGAGAGACCCAGTACTTC.

This clonotype came up a few times. The chain is built from TRBV16 and TRBJ2-3; D uncertain. Germline-derived CDR1 and CDR2 are KGHSY and FQNENV. This CDR3 comprises 17 residues. V lost 1 base and J lost 0, with 14 bases in between. Here the CDR3 reads CASSQLDKSLSTDTQYF. The CDR3 DNA is TGTGCCAGCAGCCAATTAGACAAATCCCTAAGCACAGATACGCAGTATTTT.